The sequence of this TCR beta chain was determined in a study of shared clonotypes between healthy human individuals. Study overall: There were three CD4 naive, three CD4 memory, two CD8 naive and one CD8 memory plates per donor.

Findings of the study overall: Clonotype sharing among the donors was expected to vary with sequencing depth.

CD4+ cells yielded CD45RA+ naive and CD45RA-negative memory subsets. For sorted subsets, approximately 0.2 ug DNA per replicate equaled 33,000 or so T cell genomes. Clones were read by immunoSEQ multiplex PCR, and TCRdb kept only the in-frame ones, dropping some. The table includes more than 2 million clones, roughly 94% detected once. A word on this clone: The antigen is not known.

After removal of 7 bases from V and 10 bases from J, the junction contained 9 bases not matched to a gene. Germline CDR1 is SGHVS and CDR2 is FQNEAQ. This CDR3 region has 14 residues. Sequenced: naive CD4+ T cells sorted from blood. The subset was: CD45RA+ positively selected. This receptor was identified in a young man in good health. This chain connects TRBV7-8 to TRBJ1-6, with 8 bases lining up with TRBD1. The CDR3, as DNA: TGTGCCAGCACCTATGGCGGGACAGGCTCACCCCTCCACTTT. Translated: CASTYGGTGSPLHF.